This TCR beta chain was identified in a study of blood T cell repertoires in COVID-19. The overall study: Two negative PCRs, clearance, or symptom resolution characterized the recovered Cohort 3 donors. T cells, B-cell-depleted T cells, or PBMCs supplied cDNA or gDNA.

In the original processing: How many nucleated cells were present was estimated from reference gene primer amplification. Some clones are missing from TCRdb's copy, which holds only in-frame ones; the method was immunoSEQ multiplex PCR. V, J and clone size are taken as reported in that table, and D and trimming were inferred from the DNA itself. Among hundreds of thousands of clones listed, more than 70% were seen once. Individuals drawn from 24 US areas were about 18 to 95 years old. This CDR3 region has 13 residues. In germline, CDR1 is MGHRA, CDR2 YSYEKL. The germline V and J ends were trimmed by 0 bases and 3 bases, with 5 bases remaining between them. On this clone itself: Other DNA sequences in this sample translate to the same CDR3.

The chain recombines TRBV4-1 with TRBJ1-1; D call uncertain. The sample taken for sequencing was PBMCs or T cells enriched from blood (not recorded which). The sequence derives from a man aged 35 to 55 in a cohort exposed to, infected with or recovered from COVID-19 (not recorded which). The CDR3 DNA reads TGCGCCAGCAGCCAAGATCCCTACACTGAAGCTTTCTTT. It specifies CASSQDPYTEAFF.